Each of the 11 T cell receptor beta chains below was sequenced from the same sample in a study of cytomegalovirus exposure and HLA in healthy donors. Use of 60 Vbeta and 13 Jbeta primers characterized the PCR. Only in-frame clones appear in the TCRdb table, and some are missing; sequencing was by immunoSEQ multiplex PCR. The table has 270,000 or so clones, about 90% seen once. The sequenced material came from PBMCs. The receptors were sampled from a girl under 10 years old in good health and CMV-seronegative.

In DNA, the CDR3 is TGTGCCAGCAGCTTGACAGGGAGCAATCAGCCCCAGCATTTT. This codes for CASSLTGSNQPQHF. The rearrangement joins TRBV5-6 to TRBJ1-5, with a weak D call TRBD1 (6 bases). V was shortened by 1 base and J by 1 base, with 6 bases between the two germline ends. CDR1 is SGHDT, CDR2 YYEEEE, per germline. The CDR3 length is 14 residues.

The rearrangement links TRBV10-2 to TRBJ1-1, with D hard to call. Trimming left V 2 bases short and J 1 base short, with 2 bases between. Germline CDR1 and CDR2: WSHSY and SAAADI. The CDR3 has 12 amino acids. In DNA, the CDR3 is TGCGCCAGCAGTGAGCAGAACACTGAAGCTTTCTTT. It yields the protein CASSEQNTEAFF.

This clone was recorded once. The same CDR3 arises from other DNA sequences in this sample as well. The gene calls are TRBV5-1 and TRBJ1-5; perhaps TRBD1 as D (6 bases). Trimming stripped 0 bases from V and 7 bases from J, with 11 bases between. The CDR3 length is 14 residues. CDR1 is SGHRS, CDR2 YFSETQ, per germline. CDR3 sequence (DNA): TGCGCCAGCAGCTTGGAGGGGGGGGAACAGCCCCAGCATTTT. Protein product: CASSLEGGEQPQHF.

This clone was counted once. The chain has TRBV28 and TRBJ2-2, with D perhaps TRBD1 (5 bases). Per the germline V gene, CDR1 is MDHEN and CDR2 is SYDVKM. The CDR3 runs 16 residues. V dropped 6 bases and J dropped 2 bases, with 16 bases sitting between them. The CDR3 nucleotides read TGTGCCAGCAGCCCCCATGAACAGGCTAACACCGGGGAGCTGTTTTTT. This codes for CASSPHEQANTGELFF.

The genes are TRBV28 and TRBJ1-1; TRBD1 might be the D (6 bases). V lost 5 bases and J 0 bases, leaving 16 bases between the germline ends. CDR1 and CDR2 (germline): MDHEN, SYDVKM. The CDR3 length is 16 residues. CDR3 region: CASSARRGGMNTEAFF. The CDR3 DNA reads TGTGCCAGCAGTGCACGGAGGGGGGGGATGAACACTGAAGCTTTCTTT.

CDR3 amino acids: CASSLLLGTEAFF. CDR3 DNA: TGTGCCAGCAGCTTATTGCTCGGGACTGAAGCTTTCTTT. V gene TRBV7-8 combines with J gene TRBJ1-1; no clear D. This CDR3 comprises 13 residues. Germline V gene sequence: CDR1 SGHVS, CDR2 FQNEAQ. V lost 2 bases and J 5 bases, leaving 9 bases between the germline ends.

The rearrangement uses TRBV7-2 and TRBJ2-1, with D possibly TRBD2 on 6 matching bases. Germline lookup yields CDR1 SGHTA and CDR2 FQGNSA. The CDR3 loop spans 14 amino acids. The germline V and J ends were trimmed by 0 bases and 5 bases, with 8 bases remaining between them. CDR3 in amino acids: CASSLAGLHNEQFF. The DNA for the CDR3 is TGTGCCAGCAGCTTAGCGGGACTCCACAATGAGCAGTTCTTC.

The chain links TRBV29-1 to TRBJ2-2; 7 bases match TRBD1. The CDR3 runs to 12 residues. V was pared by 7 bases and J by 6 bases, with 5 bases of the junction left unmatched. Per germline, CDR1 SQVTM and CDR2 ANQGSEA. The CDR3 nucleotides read TGCAGCGCCCAAACAGGGGCCGGGGAGCTGTTTTTT. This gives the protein CSAQTGAGELFF.

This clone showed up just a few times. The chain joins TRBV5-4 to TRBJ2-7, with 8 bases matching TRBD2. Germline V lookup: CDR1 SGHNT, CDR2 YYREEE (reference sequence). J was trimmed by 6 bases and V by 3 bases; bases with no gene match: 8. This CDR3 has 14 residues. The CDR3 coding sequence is TGTGCCAGCAGCTCCGGGGGGGCCTCGATCGAGCAGTACTTC. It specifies CASSSGGASIEQYF.

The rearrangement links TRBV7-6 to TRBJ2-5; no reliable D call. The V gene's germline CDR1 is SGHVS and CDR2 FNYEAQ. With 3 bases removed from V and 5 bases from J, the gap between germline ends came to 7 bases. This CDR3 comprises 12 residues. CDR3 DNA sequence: TGTGCCAGCAGCTTCACCGGGGAGACCCAGTACTTC. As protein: CASSFTGETQYF.

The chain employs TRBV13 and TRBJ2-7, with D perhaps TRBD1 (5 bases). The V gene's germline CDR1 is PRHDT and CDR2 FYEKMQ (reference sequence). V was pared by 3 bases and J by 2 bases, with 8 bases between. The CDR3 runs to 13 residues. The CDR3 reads CASSFRRAYEQYF. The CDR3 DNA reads TGTGCCAGCAGCTTCCGCAGGGCCTACGAGCAGTACTTC.